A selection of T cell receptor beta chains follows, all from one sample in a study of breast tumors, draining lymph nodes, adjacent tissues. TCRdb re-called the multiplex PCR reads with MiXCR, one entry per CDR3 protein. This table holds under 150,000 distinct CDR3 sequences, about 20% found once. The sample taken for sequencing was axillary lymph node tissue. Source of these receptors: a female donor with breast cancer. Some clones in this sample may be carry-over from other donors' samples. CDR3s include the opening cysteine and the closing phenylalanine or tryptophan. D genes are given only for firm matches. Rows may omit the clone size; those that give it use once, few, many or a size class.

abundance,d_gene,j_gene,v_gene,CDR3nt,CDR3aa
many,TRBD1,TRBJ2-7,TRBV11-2,TGTGCCAGCAGCCCGGACAGGGTATCCCACGAGCAGTACTTC,CASSPDRVSHEQYF
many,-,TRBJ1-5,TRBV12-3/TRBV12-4,TGTGCCAGCAGTTTTGGCAGGCGGGCAGCGCCCCAGCATTTT,CASSFGRRAAPQHF
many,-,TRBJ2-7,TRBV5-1,TGCGCCAGCAGCACCTCACCGGCCCCCCGGGAATACTCCTACGAGCAGTACTTC,CASSTSPAPREYSYEQYF
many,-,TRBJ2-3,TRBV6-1,TGTGCCAGCAGTGACCCGAGCACAGATACGCAGTATTTT,CASSDPSTDTQYF
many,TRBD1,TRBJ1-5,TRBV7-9,TGTGCCAGCAGCGCCTCGGGACAGGTCGATAATCAGCCCCAGCATTTT,CASSASGQVDNQPQHF
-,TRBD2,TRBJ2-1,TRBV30,TGTGCCTGGAGTGGTGCGGGAGCGGGGTCGAGATACAATGAGCAGTTCTTC,CAWSGAGAGSRYNEQFF
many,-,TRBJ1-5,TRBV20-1,TGCAGTGCCTTGGACAGAGGACAGCCCCAGCATTTT,CSALDRGQPQHF
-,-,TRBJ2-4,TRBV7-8,TGTGCCAGCAGCTTAGTTGCAGGGGTAGTCAAAAACATTCAGTACTTC,CASSLVAGVVKNIQYF
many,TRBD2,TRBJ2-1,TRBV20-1,TGCAGTGCTAGAGACGGCGGGAGGTCCTACAATGAGCAGTTCTTC,CSARDGGRSYNEQFF
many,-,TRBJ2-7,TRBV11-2,TGTGCCAGCAGCTCACAACAGGGAGGCGAGCAGTACTTC,CASSSQQGGEQYF
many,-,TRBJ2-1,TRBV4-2,TGTGCCAGCAGCCAAGATTTCTATGACCCCCCCGGCCCGTCAAATGAGCAGTTCTTC,CASSQDFYDPPGPSNEQFF
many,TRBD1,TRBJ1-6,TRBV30,TGTGCCTGGAGTGTACGGGACAGGGCGAATTCACCCCTCCACTTT,CAWSVRDRANSPLHF
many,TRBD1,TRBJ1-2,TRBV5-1,TGCGCCAGCAGCCGCGACAGGGGGCAGAGTGGCTACACCTTC,CASSRDRGQSGYTF
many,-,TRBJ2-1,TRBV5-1,TGCGCCAGCAGCTTGATTCCCGGAAGCTCCTACAATGAGCAGTTCTTC,CASSLIPGSSYNEQFF
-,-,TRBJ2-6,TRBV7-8,TGTGCCAGCGGCTTCTGGACAGTGTCTGGGGCCAACGTCCTGACTTTC,CASGFWTVSGANVLTF
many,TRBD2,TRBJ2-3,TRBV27,TGTGCCAGCACCTCCACTAGCGGGAGCCCGAAAGGATATACGCAGTATTTT,CASTSTSGSPKGYTQYF
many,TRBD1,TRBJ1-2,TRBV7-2,TGTGCCAGCAGCTTAACGGGACAGGGATGGGGGTTACATGGCTACACCTTC,CASSLTGQGWGLHGYTF
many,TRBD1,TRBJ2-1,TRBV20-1,TGCAGTGCCGAATTAAGGACAGGGGGCTCCTTCTCCTACAATGAGCAGTTCTTC,CSAELRTGGSFSYNEQFF
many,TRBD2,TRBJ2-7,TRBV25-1,TGTGCCAGCCGTGGGACTAGCGGAAGCTACGAGCAGTACTTC,CASRGTSGSYEQYF
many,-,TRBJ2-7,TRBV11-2,TGTGCCAGCAGCTTAGGGGACTACGAGCAGTACTTC,CASSLGDYEQYF
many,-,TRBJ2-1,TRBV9,TGTGCCAGCAGCCTTCTTGACACTTACAATGAGCAGTTCTTC,CASSLLDTYNEQFF
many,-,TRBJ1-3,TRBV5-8,TGTGCCAGCAGCCGTGAGGGCGGTGGAAACACCATATATTTT,CASSREGGGNTIYF
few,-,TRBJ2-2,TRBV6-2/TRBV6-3,TGTGTCAGCAGTTACGCCCGCATCACCGGGGAGCTGTTTTTT,CVSSYARITGELFF
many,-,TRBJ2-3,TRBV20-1,TGCAGTGCTGGTGCGGCACCTTGGGATACGCAGTATTTT,CSAGAAPWDTQYF
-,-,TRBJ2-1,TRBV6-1,TGTGCCAGCAGTTACAGGGTGAATGAGCAGTTCTTC,CASSYRVNEQFF
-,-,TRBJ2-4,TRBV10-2,TGCGCCAGCAGTACTACTTCCAAAAACATTCAGTACTTC,CASSTTSKNIQYF
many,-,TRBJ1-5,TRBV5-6,TGTGCCAGCAGCTTGGCGGGGCAGAATCAGCCCCAGCATTTT,CASSLAGQNQPQHF